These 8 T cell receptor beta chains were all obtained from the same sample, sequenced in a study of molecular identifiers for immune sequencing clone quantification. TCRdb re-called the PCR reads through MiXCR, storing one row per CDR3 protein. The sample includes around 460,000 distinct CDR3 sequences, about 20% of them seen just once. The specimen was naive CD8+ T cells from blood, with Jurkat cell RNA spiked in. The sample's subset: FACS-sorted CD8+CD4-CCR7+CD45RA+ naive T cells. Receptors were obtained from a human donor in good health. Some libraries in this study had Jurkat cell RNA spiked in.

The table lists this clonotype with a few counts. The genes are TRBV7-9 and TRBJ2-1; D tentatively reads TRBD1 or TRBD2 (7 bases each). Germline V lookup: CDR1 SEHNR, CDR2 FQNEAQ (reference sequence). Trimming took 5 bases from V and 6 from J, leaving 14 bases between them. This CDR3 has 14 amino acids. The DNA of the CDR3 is TGTGCCAGCAGCCATACAGGGGAGGGCAATGAGCAGTTCTTC. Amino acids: CASSHTGEGNEQFF.

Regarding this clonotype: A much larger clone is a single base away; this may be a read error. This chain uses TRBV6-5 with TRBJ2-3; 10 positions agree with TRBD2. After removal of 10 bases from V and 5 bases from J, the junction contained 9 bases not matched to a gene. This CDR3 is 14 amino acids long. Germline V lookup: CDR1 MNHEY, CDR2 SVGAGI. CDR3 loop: CATQAGGPIDTQYF. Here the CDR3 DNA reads TGTGCCACCCAAGCGGGGGGGCCGATAGATACGCAGTATTTT.

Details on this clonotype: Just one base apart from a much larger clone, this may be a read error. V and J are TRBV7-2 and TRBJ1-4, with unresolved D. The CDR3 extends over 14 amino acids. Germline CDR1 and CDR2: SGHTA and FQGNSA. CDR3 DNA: TGTGCCAGCAGCCCAGATGCAACTAATGAAAAACCGTTTTTT. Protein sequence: CASSPDATNEKPFF.

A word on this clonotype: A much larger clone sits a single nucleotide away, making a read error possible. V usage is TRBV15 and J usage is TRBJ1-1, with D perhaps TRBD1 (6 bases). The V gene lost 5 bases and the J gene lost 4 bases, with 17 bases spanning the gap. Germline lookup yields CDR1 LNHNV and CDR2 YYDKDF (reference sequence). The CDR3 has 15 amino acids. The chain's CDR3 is CATSGVRDKGTEAFF. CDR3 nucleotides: TGTGCCACCAGCGGCGTCCGGGACAAGGGCACTGAAGCTTTCTTT.

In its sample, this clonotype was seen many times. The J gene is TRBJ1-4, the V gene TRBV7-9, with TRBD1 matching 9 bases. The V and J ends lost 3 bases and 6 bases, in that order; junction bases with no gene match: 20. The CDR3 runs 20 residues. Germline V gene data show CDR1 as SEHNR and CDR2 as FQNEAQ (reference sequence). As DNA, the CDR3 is TGTGCCAGCAGCTTCCGTTCTTCGGGACAGGGTCCGTTGGGGGATGAAAAACTGTTTTTT. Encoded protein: CASSFRSSGQGPLGDEKLFF.

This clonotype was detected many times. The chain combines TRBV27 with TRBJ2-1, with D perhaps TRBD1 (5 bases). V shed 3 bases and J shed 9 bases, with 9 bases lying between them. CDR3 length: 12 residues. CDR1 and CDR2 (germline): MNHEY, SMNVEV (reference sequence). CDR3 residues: CASSFQGLEQFF. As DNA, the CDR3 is TGTGCCAGCAGTTTTCAGGGCCTTGAGCAGTTCTTC.

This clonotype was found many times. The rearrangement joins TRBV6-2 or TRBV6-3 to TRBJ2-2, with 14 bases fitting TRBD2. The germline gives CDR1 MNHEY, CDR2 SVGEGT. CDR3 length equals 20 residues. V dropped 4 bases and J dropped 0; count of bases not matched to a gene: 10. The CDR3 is CASSSLTSGRAFSNTGELFF. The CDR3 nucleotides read TGTGCCAGCAGTTCCCTGACTAGCGGGAGGGCCTTTTCGAACACCGGGGAGCTGTTTTTT.

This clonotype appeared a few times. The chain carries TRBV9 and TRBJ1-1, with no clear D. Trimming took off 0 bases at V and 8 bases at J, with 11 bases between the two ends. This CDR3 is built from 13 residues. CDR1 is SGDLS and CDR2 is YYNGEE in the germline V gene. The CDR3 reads CASSVGSAQEAFF. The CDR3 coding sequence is TGTGCCAGCAGCGTAGGTTCAGCCCAGGAAGCTTTCTTT.